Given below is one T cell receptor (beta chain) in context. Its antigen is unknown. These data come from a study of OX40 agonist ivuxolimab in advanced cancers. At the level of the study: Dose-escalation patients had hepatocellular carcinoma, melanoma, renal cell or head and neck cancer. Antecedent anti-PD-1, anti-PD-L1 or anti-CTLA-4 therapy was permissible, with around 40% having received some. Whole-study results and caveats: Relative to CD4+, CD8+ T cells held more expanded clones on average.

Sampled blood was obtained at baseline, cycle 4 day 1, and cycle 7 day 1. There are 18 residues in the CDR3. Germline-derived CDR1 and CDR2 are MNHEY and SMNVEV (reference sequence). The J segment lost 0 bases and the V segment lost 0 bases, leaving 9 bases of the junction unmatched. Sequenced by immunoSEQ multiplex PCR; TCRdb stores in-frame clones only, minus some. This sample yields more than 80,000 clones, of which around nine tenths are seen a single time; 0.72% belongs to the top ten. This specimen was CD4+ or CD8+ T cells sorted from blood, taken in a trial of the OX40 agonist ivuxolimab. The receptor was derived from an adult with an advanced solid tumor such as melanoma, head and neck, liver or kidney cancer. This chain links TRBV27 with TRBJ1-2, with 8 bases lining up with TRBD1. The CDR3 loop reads CASSLSETGDGANYGYTF. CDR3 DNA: TGTGCCAGCAGTTTATCGGAGACAGGGGACGGAGCTAACTATGGCTACACCTTC.